Presented here are 20 T cell receptor beta chains from one specimen sequenced in a study of blood T cell repertoires in COVID-19. Repertoires were generated with immunoSEQ multiplex PCR, while TCRdb's copy carries only in-frame clones and drops some. The sample includes 170,000 or so clones, roughly 86% seen only once; the top ten take around 0.63%. What was sequenced was peripheral blood. These receptors came from a man in his fifties or sixties with COVID-19, enrolled during active disease.

The chain carries TRBV25-1 and TRBJ1-6, with D hard to call. V lost 8 bases and J 3 bases, leaving 11 bases between the germline ends. The germline V gene encodes CDR1 MGHDK and CDR2 SYGVNS. The CDR3 is made up of 14 amino acids. CDR3 bases: TGTGCCAGCGCCCCGGGAGACTATAATTCACCCCTCCACTTT. Residues: CASAPGDYNSPLHF.

This chain joins TRBV5-1 and TRBJ2-7; a weak D match, TRBD1 (5 bases). This CDR3 is built from 14 residues. The V gene lost 0 bases and the J gene lost 4 bases, with 11 bases spanning the gap. The germline CDR1 and CDR2 sequences are SGHRS and YFSETQ. CDR3 DNA sequence: TGCGCCAGCAGCTTGGGGACAACCAGATACGAGCAGTACTTC. It encodes CASSLGTTRYEQYF.

This chain uses TRBV2 with TRBJ1-2; no definite D call. Looked up from germline, CDR1 is SNHLY and CDR2 is FYNNEI. The length of the CDR3 is 14 residues. Between the trimmed V and J ends, which lost 6 bases and 2 bases, there was a span of 13 bases. This CDR3 is CASSRRGVNYGYTF. The DNA for the CDR3 is TGTGCCAGCAGCCGTCGCGGGGTGAACTATGGCTACACCTTC.

The chain uses TRBV3-1 (or the pseudogene TRBV3-2) and TRBJ1-1; possibly TRBD1 for D (6 bases). The germline V gene has CDR1 LGHDT and CDR2 YNNKEL (reference sequence). The CDR3 has 15 residues. V was trimmed by 3 bases and J by 0 bases, leaving 11 bases between them. The CDR3 sequence is CASSHYGQMNTEAFF. Written as DNA, the CDR3 is TGTGCCAGCAGCCATTATGGACAGATGAACACTGAAGCTTTCTTT.

The genes are TRBV6-2 or TRBV6-3 and TRBJ1-2; 8 bases are shared with TRBD1. The CDR3 consists of 13 residues. Germline lookup yields CDR1 MNHEY and CDR2 SVGEGT. The V gene end was trimmed by 2 bases and the J gene end by 7 bases; junction bases not matched to a gene: 3. CDR3 sequence (DNA): TGTGCCAGCAGTTACCTCGGGACAGGTGGCTACACCTTC. Amino acids: CASSYLGTGGYTF.

The chain recombines TRBV6-1 with TRBJ1-3, with unresolved D. The V end was cut by 0 bases, the J end by 1 base, with 7 bases between. The CDR3 sequence is 15 residues long. Germline V lookup: CDR1 MNHNS, CDR2 SASEGT. CDR3 nucleotides: TGTGCCAGCAGTGAAGCGTTAGAATCTGGAAACACCATATATTTT. This gives the protein CASSEALESGNTIYF.

The rearrangement uses TRBV18 and TRBJ2-1; no firm D call. The CDR3 extends over 14 amino acids. CDR1 is KGHSH, CDR2 LQKENI, per germline. Trimming cost V 5 bases and J 2 bases, with 10 bases left between them. CDR3 in amino acids: CASSIANTYNEQFF. For the CDR3, the DNA is TGTGCCAGCTCAATTGCCAACACCTACAATGAGCAGTTCTTC.

This sequence joins TRBV3-1 (or the pseudogene TRBV3-2) and TRBJ1-2; D may be TRBD1 (6 bases). The V gene lost 1 base and the J gene lost 0 bases, with 9 bases spanning the gap. Germline-derived CDR1 and CDR2 are LGHDT and YNNKEL (reference sequence). There are 15 residues in the CDR3. The DNA of the CDR3 is TGTGCCAGCAGCCAAGTAAGGACAGCTAACTATGGCTACACCTTC. It encodes CASSQVRTANYGYTF.

This chain connects TRBV6-5 to TRBJ1-2; 7 bases fit TRBD1. J was trimmed by 4 bases and V by 2 bases; bases with no gene match: 7. CDR1 and CDR2 from the germline V gene are MNHEY and SVGAGI. This CDR3 is 15 amino acids long. Here the CDR3 reads CASSYRDSYIYGYTF. The CDR3 region has the DNA TGTGCCAGCAGTTACCGGGACAGTTACATCTATGGCTACACCTTC.

This sequence joins TRBV19 and TRBJ1-3, with 7 positions matching TRBD1. This CDR3 region has 19 residues. Germline V lookup: CDR1 LNHDA, CDR2 SQIVND (reference sequence). The V and J ends lost 5 bases and 4 bases, in that order; junction bases with no gene match: 20. This CDR3 reads CASSVRNPLQGRSGNTIYF. In DNA form, the CDR3 reads TGTGCCAGTAGTGTGCGAAACCCCTTACAGGGGCGATCAGGAAACACCATATATTTT.

The chain couples TRBV28 to TRBJ2-1; 10 positions match TRBD2. This CDR3 contains 15 residues. Germline lookup yields CDR1 MDHEN and CDR2 SYDVKM. The V segment lost 4 bases and the J segment 4 bases; nucleotides outside the gene matches: 4. The CDR3 loop reads CASSSQLAGYNEQFF. In nucleotides, the CDR3 is TGTGCCAGCAGTTCCCAACTAGCGGGGTACAATGAGCAGTTCTTC. Filled out from reference TRBV28 and TRBJ2-1, the complete variable domain reads DVKVTQSSRYLVKRTGEKVFLECVQDMDHENMFWYRQDPGLGLRLIYFSYDVKMKEKGDIPEGYSVSREKKERFSLILESASTNQTSMYLCASSSQLAGYNEQFFGPGTRLTVL.

The chain joins TRBV7-2 to TRBJ1-1, with D perhaps TRBD1 (6 bases). The CDR3 consists of 15 residues. Per germline, CDR1 SGHTA and CDR2 FQGNSA. V lost 0 bases, J lost 1 base, and 9 bases lay in between. The CDR3 DNA reads as TGTGCCAGCAGCTTAGCTGAGACAGGGAACACTGAAGCTTTCTTT. This sequence encodes CASSLAETGNTEAFF.

The sample holds a few counts of this clone. V and J are TRBV6-5 and TRBJ1-6, with TRBD1 identical over 10 bases. CDR3 length: 14 residues. Germline V lookup: CDR1 MNHEY, CDR2 SVGAGI. Trimming cost V 7 bases and J 5 bases; bases outside gene matches: 2. This CDR3 reads CASMTGGNNSPLHF. CDR3 DNA sequence: TGTGCCAGCATGACAGGGGGCAATAATTCACCCCTCCACTTT.

The J gene is TRBJ2-1, the V gene TRBV5-1, with a weak D call TRBD2 (6 bases). CDR1 is SGHRS and CDR2 is YFSETQ in the germline V gene. CDR3 length equals 14 residues. The CDR3 loop reads CGTPRGGNYNEQFF. DNA of the CDR3: TGCGGCACCCCCCGCGGCGGGAACTACAATGAGCAGTTCTTC.

The chain has TRBV21-1 and TRBJ1-6; TRBD1 is taken as the D call from the table, unchecked against the DNA. TRBV21-1 corresponds to a pseudogene. The CDR3 totals 18 residues. The CDR3 nucleotides read TGTGCCAGCAGCAAAGATCGACAGGCTAGCTCCTATAATTCACCCCTCCACTTT. Protein product: CASSKDRQASSYNSPLHF.

The rearrangement links TRBV2 to TRBJ2-5; D is uncertain. Trimming left V 0 bases short and J 5 bases short, with 10 bases between. The CDR3 is made up of 14 amino acids. Per germline, CDR1 SNHLY and CDR2 FYNNEI. The DNA of the CDR3 is TGTGCCAGCAGTGAAGCGGGCTTACGGGAGACCCAGTACTTC. Amino acid sequence: CASSEAGLRETQYF.

The chain has TRBV6-5 and TRBJ1-2; weak D call: TRBD1 (5 bases). CDR1 and CDR2 (germline): MNHEY, SVGAGI. CDR3 length equals 12 residues. V dropped 6 bases and J dropped 2 bases, with 7 bases sitting between them. CDR3 sequence reads: CASRQGNYGYTF. The CDR3 DNA is TGTGCCAGCAGGCAGGGAAACTATGGCTACACCTTC.

The CDR3 DNA reads as TGTGCCAGCAGCCCCCAACCTAGCGGGATGGGCAATGAGCAGTTCTTC. It specifies CASSPQPSGMGNEQFF. V usage is TRBV7-3 and J usage is TRBJ2-1; 9 nucleotides align to TRBD2. CDR1 is SGHTA and CDR2 is FQGTGA in the germline V gene. The length of the CDR3 is 16 residues. V lost 5 bases, J lost 6 bases, and 11 bases stayed unmatched.

V gene TRBV5-1 combines with J gene TRBJ2-5; the match to TRBD1 covers 9 bases. The CDR3 consists of 14 residues. From germline, CDR1 is SGHRS and CDR2 YFSETQ. V was clipped by 3 bases and J by 7 bases; unmatched bases: 7. The CDR3 loop is CASSSDPGQGTQYF. DNA for the CDR3: TGCGCCAGCAGCTCTGATCCGGGACAGGGGACCCAGTACTTC.

J is TRBJ2-7 and V is TRBV6-5, with 8 bases identical to TRBD2. CDR3 size: 14 residues. The ends lost 6 bases at V and 0 bases at J; junction bases unmatched: 4. The germline V gene has CDR1 MNHEY and CDR2 SVGAGI. CDR3 in amino acids: CASSQRGSSYEQYF. As DNA, the CDR3 is TGTGCCAGCAGCCAGCGGGGGAGCTCCTACGAGCAGTACTTC.